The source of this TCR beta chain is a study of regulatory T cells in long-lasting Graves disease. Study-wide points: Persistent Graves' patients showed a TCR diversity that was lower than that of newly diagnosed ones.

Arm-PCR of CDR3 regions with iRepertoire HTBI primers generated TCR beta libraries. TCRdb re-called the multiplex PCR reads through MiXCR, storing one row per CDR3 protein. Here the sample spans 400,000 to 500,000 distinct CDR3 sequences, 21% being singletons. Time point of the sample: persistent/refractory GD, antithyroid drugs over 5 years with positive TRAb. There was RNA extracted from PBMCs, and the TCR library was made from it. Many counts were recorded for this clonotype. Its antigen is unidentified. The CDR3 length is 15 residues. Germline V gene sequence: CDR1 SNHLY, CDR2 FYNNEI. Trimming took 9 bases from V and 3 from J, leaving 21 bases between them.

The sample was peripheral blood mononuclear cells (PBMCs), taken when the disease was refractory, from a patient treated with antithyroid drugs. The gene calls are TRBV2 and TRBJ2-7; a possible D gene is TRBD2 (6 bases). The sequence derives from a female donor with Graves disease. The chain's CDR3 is CASRAGQNTFYEQYF. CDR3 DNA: TGTGCCAGTAGGGCGGGGCAGAATACTTTCTACGAGCAGTACTTC.